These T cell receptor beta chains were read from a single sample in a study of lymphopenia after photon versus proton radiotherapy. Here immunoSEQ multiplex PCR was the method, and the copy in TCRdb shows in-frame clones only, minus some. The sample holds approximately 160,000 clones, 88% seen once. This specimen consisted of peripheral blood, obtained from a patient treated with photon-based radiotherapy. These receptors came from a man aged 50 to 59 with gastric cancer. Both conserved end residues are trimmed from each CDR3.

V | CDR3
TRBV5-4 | ASSPSGGLGSDEQY
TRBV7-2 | ASTPLGGETQY
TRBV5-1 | ASSLEDRAHSNTGELF
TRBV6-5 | ASIRRGTQY
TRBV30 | AWSPGLFYEQY
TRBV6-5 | ASRPFRGVGNTIY
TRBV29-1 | SARTSVYEQY
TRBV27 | ASSWGSGSLYEQY
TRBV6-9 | ASSSAGKGGQPQH
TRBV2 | ASVEHTGPSYEQY
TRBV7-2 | ASSLVGQSYGYT
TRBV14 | ASRPDLNTGELF
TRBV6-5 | ASGRASNQPQH
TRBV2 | ASSERGKEGYT
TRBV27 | ASSATGLSNQPQH
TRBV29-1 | SVADVSTGWLYGYT
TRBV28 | ASKDRGQETQY
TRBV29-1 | SVGDRGPTEAF
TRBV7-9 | ASSLAGTAYEQY
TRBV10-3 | AIRRESTGELF
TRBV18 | ASSPEQGITEAF
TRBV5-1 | ASSSPTGQGGGTGYGYT
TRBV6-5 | ATRMRGKTYEQY
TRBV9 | ASSVGPGGWDEQY
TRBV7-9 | ASSLYRGEKLF
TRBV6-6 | ASSDPTGVSEKLF
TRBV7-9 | ASSLGLAGGRETQY
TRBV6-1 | ASSAGNSNQPQH
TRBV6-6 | ASSYGQGATSYEQY
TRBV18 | ASSPERSYEQY
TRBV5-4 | ASSLEGAADYEQY
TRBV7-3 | ASSFSRLNTGELF
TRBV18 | ASSGLAGDLYNEQF
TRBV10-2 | ASSHQRYGELF
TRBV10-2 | ASRDWTGFNEQY
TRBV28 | ASSPMGEEKLF
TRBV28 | ASSPGRRFEKLF
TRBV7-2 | ASSNSPYEQY
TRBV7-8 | ASSSVGQGGVNTIY
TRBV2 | ASSGGLAGSRSKNIQY
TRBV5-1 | ASSLGLAGGYEQY
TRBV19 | ASSPSGKSYNEQF
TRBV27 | ASSPTGDYGYT
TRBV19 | ASSSSPLRSSYEQY
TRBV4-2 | ASSHGTSGTPSYEQY
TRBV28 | ASSLTAAHSQNQPQH
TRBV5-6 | ASSLRQRVEKLF
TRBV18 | ASSPASFQQY
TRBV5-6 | ASSPGSFPNTEAF
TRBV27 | ASTRALAGGPNGELF
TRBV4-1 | ASSQGQAGDTEAF
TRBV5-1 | ASSPTDRGRRNTQY